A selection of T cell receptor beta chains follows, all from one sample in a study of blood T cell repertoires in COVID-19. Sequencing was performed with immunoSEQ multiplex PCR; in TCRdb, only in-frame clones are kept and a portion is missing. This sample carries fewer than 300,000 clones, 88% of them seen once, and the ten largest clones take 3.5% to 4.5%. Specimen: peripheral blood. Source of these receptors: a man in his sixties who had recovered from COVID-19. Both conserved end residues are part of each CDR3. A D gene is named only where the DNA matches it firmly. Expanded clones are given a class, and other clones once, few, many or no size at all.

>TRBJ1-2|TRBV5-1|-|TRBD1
CASSSRTGGGYGYTF
TGCGCCAGCAGCTCCCGGACAGGAGGGGGCTATGGCTACACCTTC
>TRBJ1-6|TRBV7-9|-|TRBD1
CASSLQGQRNSPLHF
TGTGCCAGCAGCTTACAGGGACAGCGGAATTCACCCCTCCACTTT
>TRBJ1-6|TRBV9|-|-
CASSVGGNRYNSPLHF
TGTGCCAGCAGCGTAGGAGGGAATCGGTATAATTCACCCCTCCACTTT
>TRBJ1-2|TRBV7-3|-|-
CASSLNKGGVAYGYTF
TGTGCCAGCAGCTTAAATAAAGGGGGGGTAGCCTATGGCTACACCTTC
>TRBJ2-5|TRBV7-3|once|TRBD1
CASSRDRGPWETQYF
TGTGCCAGCAGCCGCGACAGGGGGCCTTGGGAGACCCAGTACTTC
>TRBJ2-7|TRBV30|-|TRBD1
CAWSVRQGYEQYF
TGTGCCTGGAGTGTAAGACAGGGGTACGAGCAGTACTTC
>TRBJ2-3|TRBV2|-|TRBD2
CASNKRTSDSTDTQYF
TGTGCCAGCAACAAGCGGACTAGCGATAGCACAGATACGCAGTATTTT
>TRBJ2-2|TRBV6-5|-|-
CASSYFGQLNTGELFF
TGTGCCAGCAGTTACTTCGGACAGCTGAACACCGGGGAGCTGTTTTTT
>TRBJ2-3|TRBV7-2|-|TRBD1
CASSDRVDTQYF
TGTGCCAGCAGCGACAGGGTTGATACGCAGTATTTT
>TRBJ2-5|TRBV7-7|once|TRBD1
CASSLGGQGLETQYF
TGTGCCAGCAGCTTAGGGGGACAGGGGTTGGAGACCCAGTACTTC
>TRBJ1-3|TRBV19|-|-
CASRIGSGNTIYF
TGTGCCAGTAGGATCGGGTCTGGAAACACCATATATTTT
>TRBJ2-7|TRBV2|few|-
CASSEAGGGIYEQYF
TGTGCCAGCAGTGAAGCAGGGGGGGGTATCTACGAGCAGTACTTC
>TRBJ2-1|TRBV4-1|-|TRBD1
CASSQDNRGLNEQFF
TGCGCCAGCAGCCAAGATAACAGGGGGCTGAATGAGCAGTTCTTC